The rows below give T cell receptor beta chains drawn from one sample of a study of blood T cell repertoires in COVID-19. Produced via immunoSEQ multiplex PCR; TCRdb's table is partial and in-frame only. There are about 220,000 clones in the sample; 70% to 85% occur only once, and about 15% lies in the top ten. Sequencing was performed on PBMCs or T cells enriched from blood (not recorded which). These receptors were collected from a man aged 40-49 years who had recovered from COVID-19. CDR3s include the opening cysteine and the closing phenylalanine or tryptophan. The D gene is left open where the match is weak. Where a row states a size, it is once, few, many or the class of an expanded clone; other rows omit it.

clone size,V gene,D gene,J gene,CDR3 DNA,CDR3 protein
NA,TRBV5-1,NA,TRBJ1-1,TGCGCCAGCAGCATTTACAGGAGTGAGACTGAAGCTTTCTTT,CASSIYRSETEAFF
NA,TRBV28,TRBD2,TRBJ2-2,TGTGCCAGCAGTGGGCGGGGGGGCCCCCCCGGGGAGCTGTTTTTT,CASSGRGGPPGELFF
NA,TRBV5-4,TRBD2,TRBJ2-7,TGTGCCAGCAGCTTGGAGTTAGCGGGAACTCAGGAGCAGTACTTC,CASSLELAGTQEQYF
NA,TRBV7-9,TRBD1,TRBJ1-1,TGTGCCAGCAGCACCACGAGACAGGGGGCGACTGAAGCTTTCTTT,CASSTTRQGATEAFF
NA,TRBV15,NA,TRBJ1-6,TGTGCCACCAGCAGTCGAAAGGGAGGGTCCTATAATTCACCCCTCCACTTT,CATSSRKGGSYNSPLHF
NA,TRBV5-1,NA,TRBJ1-3,TGCGCCAGCAGCTTGGACGGAGCTGGAAACACCATATATTTT,CASSLDGAGNTIYF
NA,TRBV14,NA,TRBJ1-1,TGTGCCAGCAGCCCTCGGGTAGGGAACACTGAAGCTTTCTTT,CASSPRVGNTEAFF
once,TRBV6-5,TRBD1,TRBJ1-5,TGTGCCAGCAGACGGACAGGGGTCAATCAGCCCCAGCATTTT,CASRRTGVNQPQHF
NA,TRBV21-1,NA,TRBJ2-7,TGTGCCAGCAGCAAAGAACGCCCGGACGAGCAGTACTTC,CASSKERPDEQYF
NA,TRBV19,NA,TRBJ2-2,TGTGCCAGCCGGACTTCCCCGGGTGGGGAGCTGTTTTTT,CASRTSPGGELFF
NA,TRBV25-1,TRBD1,TRBJ2-6,TGTGCCAGCAGTGCAACAGGGGAGCATGGGGCCAACGTCCTGACTTTC,CASSATGEHGANVLTF
NA,TRBV11-2,TRBD1,TRBJ1-2,TGTGCCAGCAGCTTAGGCGATGACAGGGGAGGCTACACCTTC,CASSLGDDRGGYTF
NA,TRBV19,TRBD1,TRBJ1-5,TGTGCCAGTAGTCCGGGACAGCAGTTCGGGCAGCCCCAGCATTTT,CASSPGQQFGQPQHF
once,TRBV10-2,TRBD1,TRBJ2-7,TGCGCCAGCAGCGATCCGGGACAGGGGGCTGAGGAGCAGTACTTC,CASSDPGQGAEEQYF
NA,TRBV15,TRBD1,TRBJ1-6,TGTGCCACCAGCGGGACGGGACAGGGAGGTTCACCCCTCCACTTT,CATSGTGQGGSPLHF
NA,TRBV21-1,NA,TRBJ1-5,TGTGCCAGCAGCACTATTGTCCGGGACAGGGTTACGCAGCCCCAGCATTTT,CASSTIVRDRVTQPQHF
NA,TRBV7-2,NA,TRBJ1-5,TGTGCCAGCAGTTATGCGGGACTCCAGCCCCAGCATTTT,CASSYAGLQPQHF
NA,TRBV5-4,TRBD1,TRBJ2-3,TGTGCCAGCAGCTTGCCGATACCGGGACAGGGGGCAGATACGCAGTATTTT,CASSLPIPGQGADTQYF
once,TRBV2,NA,TRBJ2-5,TGTGCCAGCAGTGAACGTCGGGAGACCCAGTACTTC,CASSERRETQYF
NA,TRBV6-5,NA,TRBJ1-1,TGTGCCAGCAGTCTCACAGACGGGGGGACTGAAGCTTTCTTT,CASSLTDGGTEAFF
NA,TRBV3-1/TRBV3-2,TRBD1,TRBJ1-1,TGTGCCAGCAGCGCTCCAGGGGGCGCGAACACTGAAGCTTTCTTT,CASSAPGGANTEAFF
NA,TRBV28,NA,TRBJ1-4,TGTGCCAGCAGTTTACAGGAAAAACTGTTTTTT,CASSLQEKLFF